The 15 T cell receptor beta chains listed next were all sequenced from one sample in a study of blood T cell repertoires in COVID-19 (dated by TCRdb to the early 2020s). The library relied on the immunoSEQ multiplex PCR assay. The table was pulled from immuneACCESS by TCRdb, which kept in-frame rearrangements only. Such tables lose some clones; where checked, under half of the loss comes from unresolved V genes, and the rest has no known cause. This sample gives approximately 75,000 clones in total; around 90% of them show up just once. The ten largest account for 6.9% of the sample. The material sequenced was peripheral blood. The receptors here all came from a human donor in a cohort sampled during active COVID-19.

This clone appeared once. Distinct nucleotide sequences in the sample also encode this CDR3. The gene calls are TRBV19 and TRBJ1-6, with 8 nucleotides matching TRBD1. The CDR3 is 14 amino acids. Losses at the gene ends were 3 bases for V and 6 bases for J; bases not matched to a gene: 1. The germline gives CDR1 LNHDA, CDR2 SQIVND (reference sequence). The CDR3 here is CASSIDRGNSPLHF. For the CDR3, the DNA is TGTGCCAGTAGTATTGACAGGGGTAATTCACCCCTCCACTTT.

The chain uses TRBV19 and TRBJ2-7; D unclear. The CDR3 loop spans 13 amino acids. V shed 0 bases and J shed 6 bases, with 9 bases lying between them. Germline V lookup: CDR1 LNHDA, CDR2 SQIVND (reference sequence). The DNA of the CDR3 is TGTGCCAGTAGTATAGATCCCCATTCCGAGCAGTACTTC. Translation: CASSIDPHSEQYF.

The chain is built from TRBV9 and TRBJ2-2; D ambiguous. Germline V gene sequence: CDR1 SGDLS, CDR2 YYNGEE. Trimming pared 3 bases from V and 4 bases from J, leaving 10 bases between. The CDR3 length is 14 residues. CDR3 loop: CASSANTVTGELFF. CDR3 DNA sequence: TGTGCCAGCAGCGCTAATACTGTCACCGGGGAGCTGTTTTTT. Filled out from reference TRBV9 and TRBJ2-2, the complete variable domain reads DSGVTQTPKHLITATGQRVTLRCSPRSGDLSVYWYQQSLDQGLQFLIQYYNGEERAKGNILERFSAQQFPDLHSELNLSSLELGDSALYFCASSANTVTGELFFGEGSRLTVL.

CDR3 in DNA: TGTGCCAGCAGCGAGGAGAATATCTCGCCCCTCCACTTT. Protein sequence: CASSEENISPLHF. The chain uses TRBV11-2 and TRBJ1-6; no clear D gene. Germline lookup yields CDR1 SGHAT and CDR2 FQNNGV. Trimming removed 5 bases at V and 13 bases at J, with 15 bases between. The CDR3 has 13 amino acids. The full variable domain, its missing parts supplied by reference TRBV11-2 and TRBJ1-6, is EAGVAQSPRYKIIEKRQSVAFWCNPISGHATLYWYQQILGQGPKLLIQFQNNGVVDDSQLPKDRFSAERLKGVDSTLKIQPAKLEDSAVYLCASSEENISPLHFGNGTRLTVT.

This chain joins TRBV20-1 and TRBJ2-5, with D perhaps matching TRBD2 (6 bases). Germline CDR1 is DFQATT and CDR2 is SNEGSKA (reference sequence). This CDR3 comprises 11 residues. Trimming stripped 7 bases from V and 5 bases from J, with 11 bases between. CDR3 in DNA: TGCAGTGTCCCCGGAGGGGAGACCCAGTACTTC. It specifies CSVPGGETQYF.

V and J are TRBV18 and TRBJ2-1; 7 bases map to TRBD1. J gave up 5 bases and V 8 bases, and 9 bases lay outside the gene matches. Germline lookup yields CDR1 KGHSH and CDR2 LQKENI. The CDR3 has 14 residues. CDR3 bases: TGTGCCAGCCGCACCACCACAGGGGACAATGAGCAGTTCTTC. This translates into CASRTTTGDNEQFF.

The chain employs TRBV10-3 and TRBJ2-2; TRBD1 agrees at 8 bases. The CDR3 consists of 15 residues. In germline, CDR1 is ENHRY, CDR2 SYGVKD. The trim removed 7 bases at V and 4 bases at J, leaving 8 bases unmatched. The CDR3 loop reads CAIKSDREGTGELFF. DNA of the CDR3: TGTGCCATCAAGTCGGACAGGGAAGGCACCGGGGAGCTGTTTTTT.

The chain is built from TRBV5-1 and TRBJ2-3, with D maybe TRBD2 (6 bases). Germline CDR1 reads SGHRS; CDR2 reads YFSETQ. The CDR3 runs to 15 residues. With 6 bases removed from V and 6 bases from J, the gap between germline ends came to 20 bases. Written as DNA, the CDR3 is TGCGCCAGCAAGGAGGGCGGGGCGGCGGGGGATACGCAGTATTTT. Its translation is CASKEGGAAGDTQYF.

V gene TRBV6-6 combines with J gene TRBJ1-3; a possible D gene is TRBD1 (6 bases). Germline assignment: CDR1 MNHNY and CDR2 SVGAGI (reference sequence). The CDR3 totals 14 residues. The V end lost 6 bases, the J end lost 1 base, and 10 bases lay between the germline ends. The CDR3 loop reads CASRPQGSGNTIYF. CDR3 DNA sequence: TGTGCCAGCAGGCCGCAGGGGTCTGGAAACACCATATATTTT.

The chain carries TRBV3-1 (or the pseudogene TRBV3-2) and TRBJ1-1; unclear D gene. The CDR3 covers 17 residues. V gave up 0 bases and J gave up 1 base, with 15 bases separating them. The germline V gene has CDR1 LGHDT and CDR2 YNNKEL (reference sequence). The CDR3 DNA reads TGTGCCAGCAGCCAAGATCGACTCAACTTGGGGAACACTGAAGCTTTCTTT. Amino acids: CASSQDRLNLGNTEAFF.

The genes are TRBV11-2 and TRBJ2-2; no clear D. The ends were cut back, 4 bases at V and 4 bases at J, with 7 bases in the middle. The germline V gene encodes CDR1 SGHAT and CDR2 FQNNGV. The CDR3 consists of 13 residues. The CDR3 loop reads CASSWAFTGELFF. The CDR3 nucleotides read TGTGCCAGCAGCTGGGCCTTCACCGGGGAGCTGTTTTTT.

The J gene is TRBJ1-1, the V gene TRBV5-6; D might be TRBD1 (6 bases). Germline V gene data show CDR1 as SGHDT and CDR2 as YYEEEE. The V and J ends lost 5 bases and 1 base respectively, with 12 bases between them. This CDR3 region has 14 residues. The CDR3 DNA reads as TGTGCCAGCAGTTCTGGACAGAGGAACACTGAAGCTTTCTTT. Translating gives CASSSGQRNTEAFF.

This rearrangement joins TRBV6-6 to TRBJ2-2, with a possible D match to TRBD1 (5 bases). CDR1 and CDR2 (germline): MNHNY, SVGAGI (reference sequence). This CDR3 comprises 14 residues. V lost 6 bases and J lost 6, with 14 bases in between. The CDR3 coding sequence is TGTGCCAGCAGCCCGGCCAGGGCGGCCGGGGAGCTGTTTTTT. It yields the protein CASSPARAAGELFF.

The gene calls are TRBV5-5 and TRBJ2-2; 8 bases fit TRBD1. There are 15 residues in the CDR3. Germline assignment: CDR1 SGHKS and CDR2 YYEKEE (reference sequence). V lost 2 bases to trimming and J lost 2 bases; unmatched junction nucleotides: 2. The CDR3 region has the DNA TGTGCCAGCAGCTTAGACAGGGGCAACACCGGGGAGCTGTTTTTT. Protein sequence: CASSLDRGNTGELFF.

This clone was seen once. The V and J genes are TRBV4-3 and TRBJ1-2; D is possibly TRBD1 (5 bases). The germline V and J ends were trimmed by 1 base and 3 bases, with 12 bases remaining between them. This CDR3 has 15 residues. CDR1 is LGHNA and CDR2 is YSLEER in the germline V gene. DNA of the CDR3: TGCGCCAGCAGCCAAGCCGAAGGGGATCACTATGGCTACACCTTC. This codes for CASSQAEGDHYGYTF.